The 2 T cell receptor beta chains listed next were all sequenced from one sample in a study of T cell responses to AZD1222 COVID-19 vaccine. Method: immunoSEQ multiplex PCR; TCRdb's copy keeps in-frame clones and lacks some. The sample records over 110,000 clones, roughly 90% being singletons. This specimen consisted of peripheral blood, obtained 28 days after the second AZD1222 dose. The receptors originated from an adult who received the AZD1222 COVID-19 vaccine.

The chain is built from TRBV15 and TRBJ1-3, with a weak D call TRBD1 (6 bases). Between the trimmed V and J ends, which lost 1 base and 2 bases, there was a span of 12 bases. Germline V gene lookup returns CDR1 LNHNV and CDR2 YYDKDF (reference sequence). The CDR3 is made up of 16 amino acids. The CDR3 sequence is CATSRVGGATGNTIYF. For the CDR3, the DNA is TGTGCCACCAGCAGAGTGGGGGGGGCCACTGGAAACACCATATATTTT.

The chain employs TRBV28 and TRBJ2-5; D might be TRBD1 or TRBD2, each matching 5 bases. Germline V gene data show CDR1 as MDHEN and CDR2 as SYDVKM. V lost 4 bases and J lost 6, with 21 bases in between. The CDR3 extends over 16 amino acids. The chain's CDR3 is CASSSGTSQVRQTQYF. The CDR3 coding sequence is TGTGCCAGCAGTTCCGGGACCTCACAGGTTCGCCAGACCCAGTACTTC.